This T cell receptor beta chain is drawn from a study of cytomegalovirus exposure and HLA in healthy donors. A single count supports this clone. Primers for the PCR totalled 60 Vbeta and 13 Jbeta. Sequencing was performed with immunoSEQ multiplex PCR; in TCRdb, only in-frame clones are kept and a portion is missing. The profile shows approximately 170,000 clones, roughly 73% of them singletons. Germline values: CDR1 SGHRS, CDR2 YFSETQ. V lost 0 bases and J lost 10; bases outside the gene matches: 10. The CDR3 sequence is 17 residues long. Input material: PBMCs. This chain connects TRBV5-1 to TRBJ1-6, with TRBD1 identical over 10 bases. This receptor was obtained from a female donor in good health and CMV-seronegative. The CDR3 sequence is CASSLAISTGGSSPLHF. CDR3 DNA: TGCGCCAGCAGCTTGGCAATCTCGACAGGGGGCTCATCACCCCTCCACTTT.